This T cell receptor beta chain was obtained from a study of draining lymph node invasion in breast cancer (dated by TCRdb to about 2020). Study-wide context: Histology and cytokeratin immunohistochemistry were used to diagnose nodal metastasis, and EpCAM/CD45 flow cytometry was used to confirm the diagnosis. Across breast cancer tissues, a separate targeted assay used bulk TCR-beta CDR3 sequencing to compare sorted memory regulatory T cells with memory conventional CD4 T cells. Each patient contributed matched non-invaded and tumor-invaded tumor-draining lymph nodes plus the primary tumor, profiled for both Treg and Tconv subsets. The separate targeted TCR sequencing covered lymph nodes from 5 or 6 patients, with primary tumors sequenced for three of those patients.

From the cysteine up to the phenylalanine, the CDR3 has a length of 14 residues. Here the CDR3 DNA is all that survives: 42 bases in frame from base 1. V sheds 5 bases and J sheds 1 base, leaving 10 bases between their ends. The germline V gene encodes CDR1 SEHNR and CDR2 FQNEAQ (reference sequence). Results the study describes overall, beyond this receptor: TCRs shared between the Treg and Tconv subsets were viewed as suggestive of, but not proof of, a common clonal origin. According to the targeted TCR-seq data, Tregs appeared to be more clonally expanded than Tconvs in every tissue, and both subsets had lower diversity in tumor than in lymph nodes. Some of the top 100 tumor clones were detected in invaded and non-invaded nodes, and this detection was taken to suggest recirculation between tumor and draining nodes. The tumor top-100 clone tracking analysis could be carried out in only a couple of patients. Whether Treg conversion occurred in a given organ or whether converted Tregs recirculated between nodes and tumor could not be resolved from the data. In each tissue, about 13-25% of Treg TCRs were also present in Tconvs, a finding interpreted as suggesting peripheral induction of Tregs.

Memory conventional CD4 T cells were isolated by sorting for CD4+ CD45RA- CD25- cells. Tumor-draining lymph nodes were classified as non-invaded or invaded according to the absence or presence of metastatic tumor cells. T cells were pre-enriched with a Miltenyi Pan T Cell isolation kit before staining and sorting. Primary tumors were characterized by immunohistochemistry for estrogen receptor, progesterone receptor, HER2 and Ki-67. Within a few hours after surgery, fresh surgical tissue was processed by cutting the tissue into small fragments. The tissue fragments were digested enzymatically for over 15 minutes with Liberase TL plus DNase and were then passed through a 40-micrometer strainer. Sorting used a BD FACS Aria II with roughly 96-99% purity, after DAPI live/dead staining. Sorted cells were lysed in TCL buffer, and RNA was purified using a Norgen Single Cell RNA purification kit that included DNase treatment.

On this clonotype itself: It has no known antigen specificity. No much larger clone exists at a distance of one base, and base qualities are not known.

Receptor amplification or capture employed bulk RNA-seq. TCRdb names Illumina HiSeq 2500 as the instrument used. The published analysis was carried out like this. In the separate targeted TCR-seq dataset, CDR3 sequences were extracted from raw reads and quantified using MiXCR version 2.1.5 with default parameters. The separate targeted TCR-seq dataset defined each TCR-beta clone by its combination of V gene, J gene and CDR3 sequence. The separate targeted TCR-seq dataset was filtered by first dropping clones with fewer than three counts and then keeping only the 90% most strongly expressed clones in each sample. The separate targeted TCR-seq dataset calculated Treg-Tconv overlap for each tissue as the number of shared clones divided by the total number of Treg clones, multiplied by 100. Using fastp trimming at Q25 and MiXCR clonotype assembly, TCRdb reanalyzed the public sequencing data and kept in-frame beta chains. Entries that share a CDR3 protein sequence are merged under the most common genes and DNA. In this record, the V and J calls reflect TCRdb's handling and not the investigators' own analysis. This sample lists approximately 4,000 distinct CDR3 sequences; roughly four fifths were detected once. The top ten hold 1.5% to 2% of the sample.

The V and J segments used are TRBV7-9 and TRBJ2-3; the D gene remains uncertain. Sequenced: sorted memory CD4+ effector T cells from a lymph node. What the cell subset or site label conveys for this sample: CD45RA-negative sorted CD4+ T cells (memory Tconv or effector/memory Treg). This TCR was sampled from a female donor with luminal breast cancer. The CDR3 protein: CASSADTRTDTQYF. The DNA sequence reads TGTGCCAGCAGCGCCGACACCCGCACAGATACGCAGTATTTT.